The source of this T cell receptor (beta chain) is a study of regulatory T cells in long-lasting Graves disease. About the research overall: Duration of antithyroid drug therapy among newly diagnosed Graves' patients was under 3 months.

Time point here: newly diagnosed GD, antithyroid drugs for less than 3 months. The TCR library was prepared using RNA isolated from PBMCs. Graves' disease diagnosis used American Thyroid Association guidelines. Overall study results and limits: Patients with persistent disease showed a bias toward TRBV28, TRBJ1-2 and TRBJ2-5.

The CDR3 is 14 residues long. CDR1 is LGHDT, CDR2 YNNKEL, per germline (reference sequence). Remarks on this clonotype: The antigen remains unidentified. This likely traces to a read error, being one base from a far larger clone.

In building TCR beta libraries, iRepertoire HTBI primers were used together with Arm-PCR of CDR3 regions. TCRdb reprocessed the multiplex PCR reads via MiXCR and lists one record per CDR3 protein. The sample yields 300,000 to 400,000 distinct CDR3 sequences, about 18% seen once. Source: peripheral blood mononuclear cells (PBMCs), taken at new diagnosis, from a patient treated with antithyroid drugs. The sequence was collected from a female donor with Graves disease. V usage is TRBV3-1 and J usage is TRBJ2-4; TRBD2 matches at 9 bases. The J call may be wrong; the DNA end is better matched by TRBJ2-5. The CDR3 bases are TGTGCCAGCAGCCAGACTAGCGGTAAAGGGACCCAGTACTTC. It codes for CASSQTSGKGTQYF.